A selection of T cell receptor beta chains follows, all from one sample in a study of CD8 T cells in cerebrospinal fluid in Alzheimer's disease. One entry per CDR3 protein, without DNA, is what TCRdb gives after re-calling the 10x single-cell sequencing reads. Its table lists 1,100 to 1,500 distinct CDR3 sequences. What was sequenced was cerebrospinal fluid. These receptor sequences come from a human donor with mild cognitive impairment. Both conserved end residues are part of each CDR3. Each record gives: J gene, clone size, V gene, CDR3 protein. For some rows the clone size is stated as once, few or many, or as a class when expanded; others skip it.

TRBJ2-5 medium-sized TRBV4-2 CASSTLAGGSEETQYF
TRBJ1-2 medium-sized TRBV20-1 CSARGQGGYTF
TRBJ2-1 medium-sized TRBV5-3 CARNIGGVGEQFF
TRBJ2-3 large TRBV7-2 CASSLQRGSTDTQYF
TRBJ2-1 large TRBV5-5 CASNMRGTYNEQFF
TRBJ1-1 medium-sized TRBV6-1 CASSEQGNTEAFF
TRBJ1-6 large TRBV5-1 CASSLGTGDSPLHF
TRBJ2-5 medium-sized TRBV2 CASSGEGGETQYF
TRBJ2-6 medium-sized TRBV2 CASRPGNSGANVLTF
TRBJ1-2 medium-sized TRBV28 CASSLTGEGYGYTF
TRBJ2-3 . TRBV19 CASIPTGVPTDTQYF
TRBJ2-7 . TRBV6-1 CASSQQGRTYEQYF
TRBJ1-6 medium-sized TRBV5-5 CASSPLGLSANSPLHF
TRBJ2-3 . TRBV20-1 CSASTSLPLAGEIRSDTQYF
TRBJ2-5 medium-sized TRBV19 CATQDRNQETQYF
TRBJ2-3 . TRBV12-3/TRBV12-4 CASSPDRVTDTQYF
TRBJ2-2 medium-sized TRBV19 CASSIKAITGELFF
TRBJ1-6 medium-sized TRBV6-5 CASSKQGAPLHF
TRBJ2-7 medium-sized TRBV7-9 CASSLGTGGREQYF
TRBJ2-5 medium-sized TRBV2 CASTGTAQETQYF
TRBJ1-6 medium-sized TRBV9 CASSVVDRGSPLHF
TRBJ2-4 medium-sized TRBV3-1 CASSQPGQGAYKNIQYF
TRBJ2-2 medium-sized TRBV9 CASSVEGTSTGELFF
TRBJ1-1 . TRBV7-2 CASSPQGFGTEAFF
TRBJ2-4 medium-sized TRBV5-5 CASSLVLAGALAKNIQYF
TRBJ2-5 medium-sized TRBV18 CASSPPWVRETQYF
TRBJ2-5 large TRBV2 CASSEGSQETQYF
TRBJ1-1 medium-sized TRBV9 CASSVEAEPGAFF
TRBJ2-5 medium-sized TRBV20-1 CSAERGSSQETQYF
TRBJ1-2 medium-sized TRBV5-1 CASSDGGFPAGYTF
TRBJ2-5 medium-sized TRBV29-1 CSVNLPGAAAQYF
TRBJ1-3 large TRBV7-9 CASSLAGGGNTIYF
TRBJ1-2 large TRBV2 CASSDDSYGYTF
TRBJ2-3 medium-sized TRBV28 CASSIGGSRDTQYF
TRBJ1-2 medium-sized TRBV25-1 CASSEYNRNYGYTF
TRBJ1-4 large TRBV7-9 CASSLVDEKLFF
TRBJ2-7 medium-sized TRBV5-1 CASSLGQGVEYEQYF
TRBJ2-2 medium-sized TRBV7-2 CASSPGGTGGQLFF
TRBJ1-2 large TRBV7-2 CASSPVRGGYTF
TRBJ2-3 large TRBV5-1 CASSPLAGGPGDTQYF
TRBJ1-2 medium-sized TRBV29-1 CSVERGRDYGYTF
TRBJ2-2 medium-sized TRBV19 CASTPRVTGELFF
TRBJ2-1 . TRBV6-1 CASSESLAGGGPFF
TRBJ1-5 . TRBV20-1 CSACETDSYQPQHF
TRBJ2-2 medium-sized TRBV7-8 CASSSKQGPTGELFF
TRBJ2-1 medium-sized TRBV6-5 CASSPLAGGRGEQFF
TRBJ2-2 medium-sized TRBV20-1 CSASSSGGAVGELFF
TRBJ2-1 medium-sized TRBV3-1 CASSQGTSGGLPSYNEQFF
TRBJ2-7 medium-sized TRBV4-3 CASSREPGTGSEQYF
TRBJ2-1 medium-sized TRBV20-1 CSASSVSNEQFF
TRBJ2-5 medium-sized TRBV10-3 CATSTQKQETQYF
TRBJ1-2 medium-sized TRBV18 CASSPRQGEGYTF
TRBJ2-1 medium-sized TRBV6-5 CASSGRTRRNIIHQFF
TRBJ2-3 medium-sized TRBV4-2 CASGTGTDTQYF
TRBJ2-5 large TRBV7-2 CASSDRGRKEETQYF
TRBJ2-4 medium-sized TRBV27 CASSSLAYGGAMDYIQYF
TRBJ2-7 medium-sized TRBV6-2/TRBV6-3 CASSSSDRAPHEQYF
TRBJ2-5 medium-sized TRBV11-2 CASSLRKTGLQETQYF